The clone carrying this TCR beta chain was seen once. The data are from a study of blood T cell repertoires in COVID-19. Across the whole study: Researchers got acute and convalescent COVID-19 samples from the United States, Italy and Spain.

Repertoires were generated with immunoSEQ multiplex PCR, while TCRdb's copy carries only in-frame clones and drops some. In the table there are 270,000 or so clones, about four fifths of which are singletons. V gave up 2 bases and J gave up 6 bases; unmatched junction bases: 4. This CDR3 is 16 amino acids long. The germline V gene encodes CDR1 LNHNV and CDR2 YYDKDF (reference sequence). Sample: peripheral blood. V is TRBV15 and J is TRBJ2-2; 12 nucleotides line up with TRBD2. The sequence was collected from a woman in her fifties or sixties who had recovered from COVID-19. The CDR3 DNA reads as TGTGCCACCAGCAGATCTAGCGGGAGGGTCGCCGGGGAGCTGTTTTTT. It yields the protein CATSRSSGRVAGELFF.